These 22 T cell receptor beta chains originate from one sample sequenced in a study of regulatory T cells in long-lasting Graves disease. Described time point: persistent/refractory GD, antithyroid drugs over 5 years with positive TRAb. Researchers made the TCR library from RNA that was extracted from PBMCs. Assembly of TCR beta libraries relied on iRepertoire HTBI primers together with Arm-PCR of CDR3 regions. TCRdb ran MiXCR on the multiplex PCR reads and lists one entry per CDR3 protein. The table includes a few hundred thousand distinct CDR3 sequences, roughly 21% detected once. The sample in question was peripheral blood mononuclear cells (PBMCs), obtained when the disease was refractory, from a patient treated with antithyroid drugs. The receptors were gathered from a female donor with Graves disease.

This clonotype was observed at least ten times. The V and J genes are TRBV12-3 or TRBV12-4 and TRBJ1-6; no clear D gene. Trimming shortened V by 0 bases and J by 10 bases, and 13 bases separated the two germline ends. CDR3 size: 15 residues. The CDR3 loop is CASSLAPRAGSPLHF. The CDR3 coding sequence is TGTGCCAGCAGTTTAGCCCCCCGGGCAGGCTCACCCCTCCACTTT.

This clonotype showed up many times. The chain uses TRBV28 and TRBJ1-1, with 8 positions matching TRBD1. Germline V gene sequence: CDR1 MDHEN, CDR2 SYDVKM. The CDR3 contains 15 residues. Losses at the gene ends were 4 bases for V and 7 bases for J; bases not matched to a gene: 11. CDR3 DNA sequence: TGTGCCAGCAGTTCGGAAGCAGGGGGCGGTGATGAAGCTTTCTTT. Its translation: CASSSEAGGGDEAFF.

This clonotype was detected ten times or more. For the CDR3, the DNA is TGCAGCGTTGACAGGGAACAAGAGACCCAGTACTTC. Translating gives CSVDREQETQYF. This rearrangement joins TRBV29-1 to TRBJ2-5; D is perhaps TRBD1 (5 bases). The germline gives CDR1 SQVTM, CDR2 ANQGSEA. This CDR3 is 12 amino acids long. Between the trimmed V and J ends, which lost 3 bases and 2 bases, there was a span of 7 bases.

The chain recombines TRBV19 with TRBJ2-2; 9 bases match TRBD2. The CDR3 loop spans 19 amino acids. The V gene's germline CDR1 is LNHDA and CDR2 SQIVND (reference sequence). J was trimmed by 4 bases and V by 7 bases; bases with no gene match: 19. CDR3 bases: TGTGCCAGTACCAACATTGGGACTAGCTATTTACTAGGCACCGGGGAGCTGTTTTTT. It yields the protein CASTNIGTSYLLGTGELFF.

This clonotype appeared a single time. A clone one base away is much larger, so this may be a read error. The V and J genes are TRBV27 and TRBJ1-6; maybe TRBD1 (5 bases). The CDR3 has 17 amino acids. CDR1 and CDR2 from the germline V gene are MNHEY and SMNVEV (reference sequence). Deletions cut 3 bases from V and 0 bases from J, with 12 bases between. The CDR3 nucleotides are TGTGCCAGCAGTTTTGGGGGGGGGAGCTCCTATAATTCACCCCTCCACTTT. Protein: CASSFGGGSSYNSPLHF.

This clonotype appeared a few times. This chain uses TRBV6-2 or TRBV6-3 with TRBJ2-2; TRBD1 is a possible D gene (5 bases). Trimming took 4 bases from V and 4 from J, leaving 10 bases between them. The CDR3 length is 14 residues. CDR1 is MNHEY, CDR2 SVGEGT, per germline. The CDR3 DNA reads TGTGCCAGCAGTTTGTCAAGGGGCACCGGGGAGCTGTTTTTT. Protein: CASSLSRGTGELFF.

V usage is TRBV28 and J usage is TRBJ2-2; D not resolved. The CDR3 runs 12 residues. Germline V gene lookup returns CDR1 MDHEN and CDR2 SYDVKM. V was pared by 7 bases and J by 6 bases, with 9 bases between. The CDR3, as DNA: TGTGCCAGCACCCCTTCCCCCGGGGAGCTGTTTTTT. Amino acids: CASTPSPGELFF.

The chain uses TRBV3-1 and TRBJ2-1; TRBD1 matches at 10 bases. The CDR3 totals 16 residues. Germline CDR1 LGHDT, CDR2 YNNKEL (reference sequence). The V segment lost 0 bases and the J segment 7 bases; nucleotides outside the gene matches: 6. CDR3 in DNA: TGTGCCAGCAGCCAAGATTCGGGACAGGGGATGAATGAGCAGTTCTTC. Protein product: CASSQDSGQGMNEQFF.

The CDR3 nucleotides read TGTGCCACTTCCGCGGGGGCCAGGGCCTACGAGCAGTACTTC. Its translation is CATSAGARAYEQYF. The chain recombines TRBV6-2 or TRBV6-3 with TRBJ2-7; D perhaps matches TRBD2 (7 bases). Trimming stripped 10 bases from V and 2 bases from J, with 18 bases between. Looked up from germline, CDR1 is MNHEY and CDR2 is SVGEGT. The CDR3 has 14 amino acids.

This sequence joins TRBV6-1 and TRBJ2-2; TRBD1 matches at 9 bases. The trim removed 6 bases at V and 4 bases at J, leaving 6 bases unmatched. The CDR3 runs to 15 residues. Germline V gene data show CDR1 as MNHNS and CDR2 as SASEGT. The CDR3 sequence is CASSGTGTLTGELFF. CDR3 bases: TGTGCCAGCAGCGGGACAGGGACCCTCACCGGGGAGCTGTTTTTT.

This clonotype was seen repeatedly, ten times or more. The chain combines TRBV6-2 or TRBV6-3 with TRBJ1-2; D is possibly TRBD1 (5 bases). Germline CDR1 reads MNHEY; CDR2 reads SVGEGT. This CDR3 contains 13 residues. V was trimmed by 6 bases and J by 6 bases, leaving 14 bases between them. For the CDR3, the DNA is TGTGCCAGCAGACCCCCTGTAGGGGATGGCTACACCTTC. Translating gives CASRPPVGDGYTF.

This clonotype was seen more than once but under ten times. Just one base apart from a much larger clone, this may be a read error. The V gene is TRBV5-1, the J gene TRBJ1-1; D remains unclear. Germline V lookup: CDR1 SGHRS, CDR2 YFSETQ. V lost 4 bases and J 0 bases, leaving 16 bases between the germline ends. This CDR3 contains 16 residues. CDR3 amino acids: CASSPYDGSLNTEAFF. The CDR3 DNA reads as TGCGCCAGCAGCCCGTACGACGGTAGCCTGAACACTGAAGCTTTCTTT.

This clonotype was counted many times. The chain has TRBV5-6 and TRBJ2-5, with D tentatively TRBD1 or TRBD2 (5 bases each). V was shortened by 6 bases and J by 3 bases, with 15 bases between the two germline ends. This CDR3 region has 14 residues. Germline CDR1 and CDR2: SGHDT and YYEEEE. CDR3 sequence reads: CASTPRDVEETQYF. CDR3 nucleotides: TGTGCCAGCACGCCCCGGGACGTAGAAGAGACCCAGTACTTC. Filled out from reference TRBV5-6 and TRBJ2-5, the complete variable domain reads DAGVTQSPTHLIKTRGQQVTLRCSPKSGHDTVSWYQQALGQGPQFIFQYYEEEERQRGNFPDRFSGHQFPNYSSELNVNALLLGDSALYLCASTPRDVEETQYFGPGTRLLVL.

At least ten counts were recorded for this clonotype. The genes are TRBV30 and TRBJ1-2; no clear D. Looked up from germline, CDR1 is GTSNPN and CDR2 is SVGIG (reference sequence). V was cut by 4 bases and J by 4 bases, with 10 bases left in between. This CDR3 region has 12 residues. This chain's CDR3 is CAWTVGGYGYTF. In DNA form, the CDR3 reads TGTGCCTGGACGGTAGGAGGCTATGGCTACACCTTC.

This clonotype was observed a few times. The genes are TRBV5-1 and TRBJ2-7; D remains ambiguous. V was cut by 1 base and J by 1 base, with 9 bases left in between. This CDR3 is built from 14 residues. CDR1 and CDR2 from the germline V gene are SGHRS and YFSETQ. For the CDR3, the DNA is TGCGCCAGCAGCTTGAGGCTCGAGTCCTACGAGCAGTACTTC. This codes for CASSLRLESYEQYF.

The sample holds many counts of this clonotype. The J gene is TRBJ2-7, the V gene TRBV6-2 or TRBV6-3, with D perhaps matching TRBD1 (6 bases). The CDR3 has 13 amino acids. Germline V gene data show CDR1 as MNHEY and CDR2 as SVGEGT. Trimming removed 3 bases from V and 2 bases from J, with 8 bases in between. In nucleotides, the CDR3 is TGTGCCAGCAGTTATGACAGGACCTACGAGCAGTACTTC. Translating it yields CASSYDRTYEQYF.

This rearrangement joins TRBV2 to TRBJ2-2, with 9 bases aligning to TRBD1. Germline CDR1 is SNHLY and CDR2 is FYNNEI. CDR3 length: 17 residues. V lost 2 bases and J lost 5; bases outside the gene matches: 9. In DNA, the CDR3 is TGTGCCAGCAGTGAACTTTACAGGGGGCGCGAGACCGGGGAGCTGTTTTTT. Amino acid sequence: CASSELYRGRETGELFF.

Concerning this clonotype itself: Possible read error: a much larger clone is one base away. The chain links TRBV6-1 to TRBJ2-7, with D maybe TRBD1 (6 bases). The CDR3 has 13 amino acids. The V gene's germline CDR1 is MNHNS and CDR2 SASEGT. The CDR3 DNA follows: TGTGCCAGCAGGCAGGGGACAACCTACAAGCAGTACTTC. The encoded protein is CASRQGTTYKQYF.

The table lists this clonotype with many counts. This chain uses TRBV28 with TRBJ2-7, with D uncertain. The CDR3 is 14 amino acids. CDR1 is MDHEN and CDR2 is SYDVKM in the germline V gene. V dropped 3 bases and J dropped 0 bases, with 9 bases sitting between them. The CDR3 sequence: CASSLSDNSYEQYF. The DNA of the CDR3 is TGTGCCAGCAGTTTGAGTGACAACTCCTACGAGCAGTACTTC.

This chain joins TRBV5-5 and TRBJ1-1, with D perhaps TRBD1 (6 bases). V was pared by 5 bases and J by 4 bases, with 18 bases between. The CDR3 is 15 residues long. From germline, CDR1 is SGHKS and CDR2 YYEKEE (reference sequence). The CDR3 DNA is TGTGCCAGCAGTCATGGACAGAACATGAGCACTGAAGCTTTCTTT. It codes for CASSHGQNMSTEAFF. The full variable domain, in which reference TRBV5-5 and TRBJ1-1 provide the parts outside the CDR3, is DAGVTQSPTHLIKTRGQQVTLRCSPISGHKSVSWYQQVLGQGPQFIFQYYEKEERGRGNFPDRFSARQFPNYSSELNVNALLLGDSALYLCASSHGQNMSTEAFFGQGTRLTVV.

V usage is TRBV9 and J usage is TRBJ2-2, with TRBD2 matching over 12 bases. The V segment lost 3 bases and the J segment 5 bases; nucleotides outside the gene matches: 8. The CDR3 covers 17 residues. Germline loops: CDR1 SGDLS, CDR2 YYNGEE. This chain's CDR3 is CASSDASGRAGTGELFF. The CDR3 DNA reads TGTGCCAGCAGCGACGCTAGCGGGAGGGCGGGGACCGGGGAGCTGTTTTTT. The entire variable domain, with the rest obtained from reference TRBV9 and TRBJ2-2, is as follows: DSGVTQTPKHLITATGQRVTLRCSPRSGDLSVYWYQQSLDQGLQFLIQYYNGEERAKGNILERFSAQQFPDLHSELNLSSLELGDSALYFCASSDASGRAGTGELFFGEGSRLTVL.

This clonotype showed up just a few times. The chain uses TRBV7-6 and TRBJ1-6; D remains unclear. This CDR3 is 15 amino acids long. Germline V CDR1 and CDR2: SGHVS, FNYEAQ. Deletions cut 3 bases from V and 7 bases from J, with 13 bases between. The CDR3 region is CASSFYKADNSPLHF. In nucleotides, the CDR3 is TGTGCCAGCAGCTTCTATAAGGCCGACAATTCACCCCTCCACTTT.